This TCR beta chain was sequenced during a study of PD-1 blockade in classical Hodgkin lymphoma. Overall study results and limits: Reported baseline diversity: healthy donors highest, relapsed/refractory patients lowest. There remain no defined causes for the repertoire differences, which possibly reflect disease activity or prior therapy.

Method: immunoSEQ multiplex PCR; TCRdb's copy keeps in-frame clones and lacks some. The sample comprises under 80,000 clones, 70% to 90% of which are singletons, and roughly 8.7% rests with the top ten. Time point defined: cycle 4 day 1 (C4D1), after less than 7 weeks of nivolumab. There was relapse after autologous stem cell transplantation in every patient, and there was variation in brentuximab vedotin exposure. Complete response, partial response or progressive disease were the best responses. The CDR3 runs 13 residues. The V end was cut by 4 bases, the J end by 1 base, with 7 bases between. Per germline, CDR1 SEHNR and CDR2 FQNEAQ (reference sequence). On this clone itself: What it binds is not known.

V and J are TRBV7-9 and TRBJ1-1; D uncertain. Sequencing used peripheral blood mononuclear cells (PBMCs), obtained before the fourth cycle of nivolumab. The TCR sequence derives from a human donor with classical Hodgkin lymphoma. CDR3 coding DNA: TGTGCCAGCAGCTGGAGAGGGAACACTGAAGCTTTCTTT. Translating it yields CASSWRGNTEAFF.